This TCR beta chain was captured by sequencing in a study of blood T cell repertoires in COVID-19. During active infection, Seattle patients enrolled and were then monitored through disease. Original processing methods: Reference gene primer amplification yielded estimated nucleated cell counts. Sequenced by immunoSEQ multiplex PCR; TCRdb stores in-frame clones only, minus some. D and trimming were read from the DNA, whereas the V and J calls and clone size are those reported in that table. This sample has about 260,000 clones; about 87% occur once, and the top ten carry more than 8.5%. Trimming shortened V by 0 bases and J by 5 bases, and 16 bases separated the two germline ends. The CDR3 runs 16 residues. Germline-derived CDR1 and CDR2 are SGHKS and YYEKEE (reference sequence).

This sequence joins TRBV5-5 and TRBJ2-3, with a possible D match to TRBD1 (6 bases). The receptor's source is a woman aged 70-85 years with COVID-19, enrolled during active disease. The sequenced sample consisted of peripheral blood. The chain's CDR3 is CASSLVGAQGQDTQYF. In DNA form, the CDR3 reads TGTGCCAGCAGCTTGGTCGGGGCACAGGGACAAGATACGCAGTATTTT.